The rows below give T cell receptor beta chains drawn from one sample of a study of CD8 T cells in Susac syndrome. TCRdb fed the immunoSEQ multiplex PCR reads into MiXCR, producing one record per CDR3 protein. The table includes hundreds of thousands of distinct CDR3 sequences, 95% detected once. The sample was CD4+ T cells from PBMCs. Receptors originate from a human donor with multiple sclerosis. The CDR3 runs from the conserved cysteine through the conserved F or W. D genes are given only for firm matches.

V gene	D gene	J gene	CDR3 DNA	CDR3 protein
TRBV15	NA	TRBJ2-7	TGTGCCACCAGCAGGACTACAGGGACCGAGCAGTACTTC	CATSRTTGTEQYF
TRBV5-1	TRBD2	TRBJ2-1	TGCGCCAGCAGCCCGGGGACTAGCGGGGGTGAGCAGTTCTTC	CASSPGTSGGEQFF
TRBV3-1	NA	TRBJ2-7	TGTGCCAGCAGCCAACATGGTGCCTACGAGCAGTACTTC	CASSQHGAYEQYF
TRBV7-9	NA	TRBJ1-5	TGTGCCAGCAGCTTAGTTCATCAGCCCCAGCATTTT	CASSLVHQPQHF
TRBV2	NA	TRBJ2-5	TGTGCCAGCAGTGTTATCGCCGGGGAGACCCAGTACTTC	CASSVIAGETQYF
TRBV14	NA	TRBJ1-2	TGTGCCAGCAGCCAAGAGGCGGCAGTAACAGGCTACACCTTC	CASSQEAAVTGYTF
TRBV9	NA	TRBJ2-2	TGTGCCAGCAGCCCCAGACCGGGGCCCCGTTCGTCCGGGGAGCTGTTTTTT	CASSPRPGPRSSGELFF
TRBV3-1	NA	TRBJ2-6	TGTGCCAGCAGGGTCGCCTCTGGGGCCAACGTCCTGACTTTC	CASRVASGANVLTF
TRBV30	NA	TRBJ1-2	TGTGCCTGCCACAGGGACACCTATGGCTACACCTTC	CACHRDTYGYTF
TRBV30	TRBD1	TRBJ1-6	TGTGCCTGCCAAGGACAGGGAAATTCACCCCTCCACTTT	CACQGQGNSPLHF
TRBV20-1	NA	TRBJ1-2	TGCAGTGCTCCCCGACAGAACTATGGCTACACCTTC	CSAPRQNYGYTF
TRBV27	NA	TRBJ2-6	TGTGCCAGCAGTCAGGACTGGATCTCTGGGGCCAACGTCCTGACTTTC	CASSQDWISGANVLTF
TRBV12-3/TRBV12-4	NA	TRBJ2-3	TGTGCCAGCCGAAATACGGGTGGGACAGATACGCAGTATTTT	CASRNTGGTDTQYF
TRBV23-1	TRBD1	TRBJ1-2	TGCGCCAGCAACCGGGGACAGAACTATGGCTACACCTTC	CASNRGQNYGYTF